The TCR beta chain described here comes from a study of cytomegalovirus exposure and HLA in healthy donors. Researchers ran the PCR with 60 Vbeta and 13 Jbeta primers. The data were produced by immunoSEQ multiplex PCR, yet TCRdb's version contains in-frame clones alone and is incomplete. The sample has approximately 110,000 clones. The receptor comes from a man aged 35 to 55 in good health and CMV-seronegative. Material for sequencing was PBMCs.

The CDR3 spells CASSRTSGLQEQYF. CDR3 sequence (DNA): TGCGCCAGCAGCAGGACTTCCGGACTACAGGAGCAGTACTTC. The chain carries TRBV10-2 and TRBJ2-7; D perhaps matches TRBD2 (6 bases). This CDR3 is 14 amino acids long. From germline, CDR1 is WSHSY and CDR2 SAAADI. The V and J ends lost 6 bases and 7 bases respectively, with 19 bases between them.